Each of the 14 T cell receptor beta chains below was sequenced from the same sample in a study of blood T cells in healthy people across ages. The authors ran a second PCR of roughly 7 to 11 cycles using a sample-barcoded 5' primer and a J-beta primer mix. Each CDR3 protein gets one entry after TCRdb re-called the 5' RACE reads with MiXCR. Of some 800,000 distinct CDR3 sequences listed, under 45% are singletons. The specimen sequenced was blood. Receptors originate from a man aged 55 to 69 in good health.

CDR3 nucleotides: TGTGCCAGCTCACTAGAAGCAAGACTAGCTCCCGGGGAGCTGTTTTTT. Its protein product is CASSLEARLAPGELFF. The chain uses TRBV18 and TRBJ2-2, with 7 bases identical to TRBD2. CDR1 is KGHSH and CDR2 is LQKENI in the germline V gene. This CDR3 contains 16 residues. Losses at the gene ends were 4 bases for V and 6 bases for J; bases not matched to a gene: 11.

The rearrangement uses TRBV10-1 and TRBJ2-3; 9 bases match TRBD2. Germline lookup yields CDR1 WNHNN and CDR2 SYGVQD (reference sequence). Trimming cost V 3 bases and J 5 bases; bases outside gene matches: 6. CDR3 length: 15 amino acids. In nucleotides, the CDR3 is TGCGCCAGCAGTGACCCGGCGGGGGGGCTAGATACGCAGTATTTT. Encoded protein: CASSDPAGGLDTQYF.

The chain links TRBV13 to TRBJ2-7, with a tentative D call TRBD2 (8 bases). CDR1 and CDR2 from the germline V gene are PRHDT and FYEKMQ (reference sequence). The CDR3 extends over 20 amino acids. The V and J ends lost 4 bases and 2 bases respectively, with 30 bases between them. CDR3: CASSSTGSVVRGVLPYEQYF. The DNA of the CDR3 is TGTGCCAGCAGCTCGACAGGGTCTGTGGTGCGGGGGGTTCTTCCCTACGAGCAGTACTTC.

V and J are TRBV29-1 and TRBJ1-2; D is ambiguous. Germline V lookup: CDR1 SQVTM, CDR2 ANQGSEA. Between the trimmed V and J ends, which lost 1 base and 3 bases, there was a span of 12 bases. The CDR3 is made up of 14 amino acids. In DNA form, the CDR3 reads TGCAGCGTTGAAGTCTCCAACAGAGACTATGGCTACACCTTC. Protein: CSVEVSNRDYGYTF.

V usage is TRBV6-1 and J usage is TRBJ2-5, with TRBD2 identical over 8 bases. V was clipped by 7 bases and J by 2 bases; unmatched bases: 9. The CDR3 spans 15 residues. Germline-derived CDR1 and CDR2 are MNHNS and SASEGT. CDR3 coding DNA: TGTGCCAGCAAGCGACTGGCGGGGGGACAAGAGACCCAGTACTTC. Its translation is CASKRLAGGQETQYF.

This clonotype was counted between two and nine times. The CDR3 DNA reads TGTGCCAGCAGTCAAGGAGGGCAGGGCACAACTAATGAAAAACTGTTTTTT. This codes for CASSQGGQGTTNEKLFF. V is TRBV12-3 or TRBV12-4 and J is TRBJ1-4; D might be TRBD1 (5 bases). This CDR3 has 17 amino acids. With 5 bases removed from V and 0 bases from J, the gap between germline ends came to 16 bases.

The V call is TRBV6-5, the J call TRBJ2-5, with D perhaps matching TRBD2 (5 bases). CDR3 size: 15 residues. Deletions cut 0 bases from V and 5 bases from J, with 13 bases between. Germline lookup yields CDR1 MNHEY and CDR2 SVGAGI. The CDR3 nucleotides are TGTGCCAGCAGTTACTCGTCCAGCGGCGGGGAGACCCAGTACTTC. Its translation: CASSYSSSGGETQYF.

The V gene is TRBV24-1, the J gene TRBJ2-5, with D uncertain. Germline lookup yields CDR1 KGHDR and CDR2 SFDVKD. Trimming pared 4 bases from V and 11 bases from J, leaving 28 bases between. This CDR3 spans 17 amino acids. The DNA for the CDR3 is TGTGCCACCAGTGACCCCGACGGGCTTATACGCTTCAATGAGCAGTACTTC. This sequence encodes CATSDPDGLIRFNEQYF.

This clonotype was seen a few times. CDR3 in DNA: TGCGCCAGCAGCCTGGGAATTGTCGAGGGGACGCAGTATTTT. It translates to CASSLGIVEGTQYF. The rearrangement joins TRBV4-1 to TRBJ2-3; D could derive from TRBD1 or TRBD2 (5 bases each). The CDR3 contains 14 residues. Trimming removed 4 bases at V and 9 bases at J, with 17 bases between. Germline CDR1 reads MGHRA; CDR2 reads YSYEKL.

This rearrangement joins TRBV20-1 to TRBJ2-7; 7 bases are shared with TRBD2. CDR1 DFQATT and CDR2 SNEGSKA come from the germline V gene (reference sequence). The CDR3 extends over 13 amino acids. V gave up 2 bases and J gave up 7 bases; unmatched junction bases: 8. CDR3 in amino acids: CSARSGAYNEQYF. As DNA, the CDR3 is TGCAGTGCTAGAAGCGGGGCCTACAATGAGCAGTACTTC.

V gene TRBV12-3 or TRBV12-4 combines with J gene TRBJ2-1, with D unclear. V was cut by 6 bases and J by 5 bases, with 17 bases left in between. The CDR3 length is 15 residues. CDR3 bases: TGTGCCAGCAGCCTGTTAGCCCTACTCGACAATGAGCAGTTCTTC. This sequence encodes CASSLLALLDNEQFF.

This sequence joins TRBV24-1 and TRBJ2-3; tentatively, D is TRBD2 (6 bases). The CDR3 is 17 residues long. Looked up from germline, CDR1 is KGHDR and CDR2 is SFDVKD. Trimming pared 4 bases from V and 3 bases from J, leaving 19 bases between. The CDR3 spells CATSDLGGTGRTDTQYF. Written as DNA, the CDR3 is TGTGCCACCAGTGACCTTGGAGGGACCGGACGTACAGATACGCAGTATTTT.

In this sample, this clonotype turned up a few times. The genes are TRBV5-1 and TRBJ2-1; 7 positions agree with TRBD2. The CDR3 totals 16 residues. CDR1 is SGHRS, CDR2 YFSETQ, per germline. J gave up 3 bases and V 0 bases, and 6 bases lay outside the gene matches. The CDR3 region is CASSLVAAGSYNEQFF. The CDR3 nucleotides are TGCGCCAGCAGCTTGGTTGCAGCGGGGAGCTACAATGAGCAGTTCTTC.

This clonotype was detected only a few times. V and J are TRBV5-1 and TRBJ1-1; D is unclear. The length of the CDR3 is 14 residues. Germline V CDR1 and CDR2: SGHRS, YFSETQ. Trimming cost V 0 bases and J 6 bases, with 12 bases left between them. CDR3 in amino acids: CASSLETTNSEAFF. The CDR3 DNA is TGCGCCAGCAGCTTGGAAACGACAAACTCTGAAGCTTTCTTT.